Each of the 29 T cell receptor beta chains below was sequenced from the same sample in a study of blood T cell repertoires in COVID-19. The table came from immunoSEQ multiplex PCR; TCRdb's copy has only in-frame clones and leaves some out. This table has approximately 260,000 clones, around 90% appearing once. The sequencing input was peripheral blood. The receptors stem from a middle-aged man with acute or convalescent COVID-19.

The V and J genes are TRBV2 and TRBJ2-7; 10 bases fit TRBD1. This CDR3 is 14 amino acids long. Losses at the gene ends were 5 bases for V and 5 bases for J; bases not matched to a gene: 6. From germline, CDR1 is SNHLY and CDR2 FYNNEI. The CDR3 DNA sequence: TGTGCCAGCAGTACCGGGACAGGGGCCAACGAGCAGTACTTC. Residues: CASSTGTGANEQYF.

The chain couples TRBV14 to TRBJ1-4, with TRBD1 matching over 9 bases. V shed 1 base, J shed 10 bases, and the junction held 4 bases outside the gene matches. Germline lookup yields CDR1 SGHDN and CDR2 FVKESK. CDR3 length equals 14 residues. The CDR3: CASSQVGQGAKLFF. DNA of the CDR3: TGTGCCAGCAGCCAAGTGGGACAGGGAGCAAAACTGTTTTTT.

The J gene is TRBJ1-2, the V gene TRBV4-1; 7 nucleotides line up with TRBD1. There are 15 residues in the CDR3. The V gene end was trimmed by 3 bases and the J gene end by 3 bases; junction bases not matched to a gene: 7. Germline CDR1 MGHRA, CDR2 YSYEKL. The CDR3: CASSQRQGGHYGYTF. The DNA for the CDR3 is TGCGCCAGCAGCCAGAGACAGGGTGGACACTATGGCTACACCTTC.

Remarks on this clone: A junction end diverges from the germline sequence, so it may reflect a read error. This chain connects TRBV18 to TRBJ1-2, with 7 bases aligning to TRBD1. The germline gives CDR1 KGHSH, CDR2 LQKENI. The CDR3 spans 12 residues. The CDR3 DNA is TGTGCCAGCTCACCACCGGGATGGGACAGAGCCTTC. Translating it yields CASSPPGWDRAF.

V and J are TRBV7-9 and TRBJ1-5; 9 bases map to TRBD1. Germline assignment: CDR1 SEHNR and CDR2 FQNEAQ (reference sequence). The CDR3 consists of 14 residues. The J segment lost 6 bases and the V segment lost 3 bases, leaving 3 bases of the junction unmatched. The CDR3, as DNA: TGTGCCAGCAGCTTGGGACAGGGAGGTCAGCCCCAGCATTTT. Translating gives CASSLGQGGQPQHF.

J is TRBJ2-5 and V is TRBV25-1, with D uncertain. Germline values: CDR1 MGHDK, CDR2 SYGVNS. The CDR3 runs 10 residues. V lost 6 bases, J lost 4 bases, and 3 bases lay in between. CDR3 nucleotides: TGTGCCAGCAGCGGAGAGACCCAGTACTTC. As protein: CASSGETQYF.

The rearrangement joins TRBV5-1 to TRBJ2-1; 13 nucleotides align to TRBD2. The germline V gene encodes CDR1 SGHRS and CDR2 YFSETQ. The length of the CDR3 is 15 residues. Germline trimming cut 4 bases from V and 5 bases from J; bases unmatched to any gene: 3. Here the CDR3 reads CASSIGTSGDNEQFF. CDR3 in DNA: TGCGCCAGCAGCATTGGGACTAGCGGGGACAATGAGCAGTTCTTC.

The chain couples TRBV10-1 to TRBJ2-7; tentative D call: TRBD1 (5 bases). This CDR3 has 14 residues. V was clipped by 3 bases and J by 1 base, with 10 bases between them. Germline CDR1 reads WNHNN; CDR2 reads SYGVQD (reference sequence). The CDR3, as DNA: TGCGCCAGCAGTGAACAGGTGGGATCCTACGAGCAGTACTTC. Protein: CASSEQVGSYEQYF.

This chain connects TRBV7-3 to TRBJ1-2; D might be TRBD1 (5 bases). The V gene's germline CDR1 is SGHTA and CDR2 FQGTGA. CDR3 size: 15 residues. The V gene lost 2 bases and the J gene lost 1 base, with 11 bases spanning the gap. The CDR3, as DNA: TGTGCCAGCAGCTTAGGACATCCCAATAACTATGGCTACACCTTC. Translating it yields CASSLGHPNNYGYTF.

V is TRBV2 and J is TRBJ1-2; 9 bases agree with TRBD1. CDR3 length: 15 residues. Germline-derived CDR1 and CDR2 are SNHLY and FYNNEI. The junction had 7 bases not matched to a gene; V was cut back by 4 bases and J by 4 bases. CDR3: CASSGDRVGAYGYTF. The CDR3 nucleotides are TGTGCCAGCAGTGGGGACAGGGTAGGGGCCTATGGCTACACCTTC.

The rearrangement joins TRBV2 to TRBJ2-2; 12 bases are shared with TRBD2. Germline values: CDR1 SNHLY, CDR2 FYNNEI. The CDR3 has 16 amino acids. Trimming removed 3 bases from V and 1 base from J; junction bases left unmatched: 0. This chain's CDR3 is CASSETSGGNTGELFF. CDR3 in DNA: TGTGCCAGCAGTGAGACTAGCGGGGGGAACACCGGGGAGCTGTTTTTT.

This chain links TRBV3-1 (or the pseudogene TRBV3-2) with TRBJ2-1; the match to TRBD1 covers 9 bases. The germline gives CDR1 LGHDT, CDR2 YNNKEL (reference sequence). V was pared by 4 bases and J by 3 bases, with 4 bases of the junction left unmatched. The CDR3 length is 15 residues. The CDR3 loop reads CASSRYRGLYNEQFF. CDR3 nucleotides: TGTGCCAGCAGCCGTTACAGGGGGCTCTACAATGAGCAGTTCTTC.

The chain couples TRBV2 to TRBJ2-5, with 7 bases fitting TRBD1. This CDR3 has 15 amino acids. Germline CDR1 is SNHLY and CDR2 is FYNNEI. Unmatched junction bases numbered 12, after V lost 7 bases and J lost 4 bases. The CDR3 is CASTPNLDRAETQYF. The CDR3 region has the DNA TGTGCCAGCACCCCGAACTTAGACAGGGCAGAGACCCAGTACTTC.

The chain employs TRBV7-8 and TRBJ1-1; 7 bases line up with TRBD1. CDR1 SGHVS and CDR2 FQNEAQ come from the germline V gene. CDR3 length equals 14 residues. J gave up 6 bases and V 1 base, and 5 bases lay outside the gene matches. The CDR3 nucleotides read TGTGCCAGCAGCTTAGTGTGGCAGGGGGCTGAAGCTTTCTTT. Protein: CASSLVWQGAEAFF.

This clone was counted only a few times. The chain couples TRBV30 to TRBJ1-2; 8 nucleotides match TRBD1. The CDR3 length is 15 residues. The J segment lost 7 bases and the V segment lost 2 bases, leaving 12 bases of the junction unmatched. The germline CDR1 and CDR2 sequences are GTSNPN and SVGIG (reference sequence). DNA for the CDR3: TGTGCCTGGAGTATTGGCCGGCAGGGGGCTGGTGGCTACACCTTC. Translating it yields CAWSIGRQGAGGYTF.

This chain uses TRBV2 with TRBJ1-3; TRBD1 might be the D (5 bases). V was shortened by 1 base and J by 3 bases, with 10 bases between the two germline ends. From germline, CDR1 is SNHLY and CDR2 FYNNEI. CDR3 length: 15 residues. The CDR3: CASSEVGGLGNTIYF. In nucleotides, the CDR3 is TGTGCCAGCAGTGAAGTGGGGGGTCTTGGAAACACCATATATTTT.

This clone was counted only a few times. The chain links TRBV9 to TRBJ2-1; 8 bases map to TRBD2. J was trimmed by 0 bases and V by 0 bases; bases with no gene match: 8. The length of the CDR3 is 18 residues. Germline CDR1 SGDLS, CDR2 YYNGEE. In DNA form, the CDR3 reads TGTGCCAGCAGCGTAGTCGGTAGCGGGGTCTTCTCCTACAATGAGCAGTTCTTC. This codes for CASSVVGSGVFSYNEQFF.

The chain combines TRBV11-3 with TRBJ2-3; TRBD2 might be the D (6 bases). The CDR3 length is 15 residues. Germline assignment: CDR1 SGHNT and CDR2 YENEEA. The V end lost 5 bases, the J end lost 4 bases, and 16 bases lay between the germline ends. The CDR3 region is CASSGPAGISDTQYF. Here the CDR3 DNA reads TGTGCCAGCAGCGGCCCGGCGGGGATCTCAGATACGCAGTATTTT.

As concerns this clone: One end of the junction is discordant with germline, which a read error may explain. V gene TRBV11-1 combines with J gene TRBJ1-6, with D maybe TRBD1 (5 bases). The CDR3 contains 15 residues. Germline CDR1 SGHAT, CDR2 FQDESV (reference sequence). Here the CDR3 DNA reads TGTGCCAGCAGCCTAGCGGGGCAGGTTAATTCACCCCTCCACTTT. Translated: CASSLAGQVNSPLHF. The whole variable domain, remainder taken from reference TRBV11-1 and TRBJ1-6, is EAEVAQSPRYKITEKSQAVAFWCDPISGHATLYWYRQILGQGPELLVQFQDESVVDDSQLPKDRFSAERLKGVDSTLKIQPAELGDSAMYLCASSLAGQVNSPLHFGNGTRLTVT.

The chain joins TRBV9 to TRBJ1-1, with D unclear. V dropped 5 bases and J dropped 0 bases, with 5 bases sitting between them. The germline gives CDR1 SGDLS, CDR2 YYNGEE. The CDR3 contains 12 residues. In DNA form, the CDR3 reads TGTGCCAGCAGTCTTATGAACACTGAAGCTTTCTTT. Translating it yields CASSLMNTEAFF. Combining the CDR3 with reference TRBV9 and TRBJ1-1 gives the whole variable domain DSGVTQTPKHLITATGQRVTLRCSPRSGDLSVYWYQQSLDQGLQFLIQYYNGEERAKGNILERFSAQQFPDLHSELNLSSLELGDSALYFCASSLMNTEAFFGQGTRLTVV.

V gene TRBV14 combines with J gene TRBJ2-2; TRBD2 aligns across 7 bases. CDR3 size: 15 residues. Germline-derived CDR1 and CDR2 are SGHDN and FVKESK. V was clipped by 5 bases and J by 3 bases; unmatched bases: 6. The CDR3 loop is CASSRTRIDTGELFF. CDR3 DNA: TGTGCCAGCAGCAGGACTAGAATCGACACCGGGGAGCTGTTTTTT. Full variable domain (missing parts from reference TRBV14 and TRBJ2-2): EAGVTQFPSHSVIEKGQTVTLRCDPISGHDNLYWYRRVMGKEIKFLLHFVKESKQDESGMPNNRFLAERTGGTYSTLKVQPAELEDSGVYFCASSRTRIDTGELFFGEGSRLTVL.

The chain recombines TRBV4-2 with TRBJ2-3; D not resolved. CDR3 size: 16 residues. V dropped 0 bases and J dropped 2 bases, with 12 bases sitting between them. Germline CDR1 reads LGHNA; CDR2 reads YNFKEQ. In nucleotides, the CDR3 is TGTGCCAGCAGCCAAGAGTGGGCGCAGATCACAGATACGCAGTATTTT. This translates into CASSQEWAQITDTQYF.

The table lists this clone with a count of one. This rearrangement joins TRBV18 to TRBJ1-6; 7 nucleotides agree with TRBD1. CDR3 size: 13 residues. Germline V gives CDR1 KGHSH, CDR2 LQKENI. V shed 1 base, J shed 14 bases, and the junction held 5 bases outside the gene matches. The CDR3: CASSPRDSQALHF. The DNA for the CDR3 is TGTGCCAGCTCACCACGGGACAGTCAGGCCCTCCACTTT.

The chain carries TRBV19 and TRBJ2-5; 8 bases align to TRBD2. The germline V gene has CDR1 LNHDA and CDR2 SQIVND (reference sequence). The CDR3 is made up of 15 amino acids. V lost 4 bases and J lost 5; bases outside the gene matches: 9. In DNA, the CDR3 is TGTGCCAGTAGTACCAGACTAGCGCGGGGGGAGACCCAGTACTTC. It encodes CASSTRLARGETQYF.

This chain links TRBV6-1 with TRBJ2-7, with a possible D match to TRBD2 (5 bases). The germline V and J ends were trimmed by 0 bases and 2 bases, with 11 bases remaining between them. This CDR3 region has 15 residues. Germline V gene data show CDR1 as MNHNS and CDR2 as SASEGT. CDR3 nucleotides: TGTGCCAGCAGTGAAGCCGCGGGCCAAACCTACGAGCAGTACTTC. This sequence encodes CASSEAAGQTYEQYF.

The rearrangement links TRBV3-1 (or the pseudogene TRBV3-2) to TRBJ2-7, with D possibly being TRBD2 (6 bases). The germline V gene encodes CDR1 LGHDT and CDR2 YNNKEL (reference sequence). The V and J ends lost 4 bases and 5 bases respectively, with 9 bases between them. The CDR3 is 12 amino acids. The CDR3 protein is CASSLRGNEQYF. The CDR3 bases are TGTGCCAGCAGCCTACGGGGGAACGAGCAGTACTTC.

The gene calls are TRBV11-3 and TRBJ2-2, with no clear D. Looked up from germline, CDR1 is SGHNT and CDR2 is YENEEA. V lost 5 bases, J lost 0 bases, and 10 bases lay in between. The length of the CDR3 is 15 residues. As DNA, the CDR3 is TGTGCCAGCAGCGGCGGCGGAGCGAACACCGGGGAGCTGTTTTTT. Its protein product is CASSGGGANTGELFF.

The chain carries TRBV5-1 and TRBJ2-1; D might be TRBD2 (6 bases). CDR1 and CDR2 from the germline V gene are SGHRS and YFSETQ. The CDR3 has 13 residues. Trimming cost V 0 bases and J 8 bases, with 9 bases left between them. The CDR3 DNA sequence: TGCGCCAGCAGCTTGGGCGGGACGGATGAGCAGTTCTTC. Protein: CASSLGGTDEQFF.

The V gene is TRBV3-1 (or the pseudogene TRBV3-2), the J gene TRBJ1-1; D unclear. Deletions cut 3 bases from V and 4 bases from J, with 6 bases between. The CDR3 has 12 residues. Looked up from germline, CDR1 is LGHDT and CDR2 is YNNKEL (reference sequence). The DNA for the CDR3 is TGTGCCAGCAGCCAGGTCGGCACTGAAGCTTTCTTT. This sequence encodes CASSQVGTEAFF.